The T cell receptor beta chain under discussion was sequenced for a study of cytomegalovirus exposure and HLA in healthy donors. The germline V gene has CDR1 LGHNA and CDR2 YSLEER. With V trimmed by 0 bases and J by 3 bases, 5 bases remained unmatched. The CDR3 spans 16 residues. With 60 Vbeta and 13 Jbeta primers, the PCR was carried out. Original analysis: Tens of millions of unique TCR beta chains, 10 million to 14 million shared, were counted in a later analysis. Assay used: immunoSEQ multiplex PCR; TCRdb lists only in-frame clones, some missing. V and J calls and clone size follow that table, whereas D and trimming were derived from the DNA. Among over 100,000 clones listed, roughly 70% were seen once. Concerning this clone itself: Its target is unknown.

Study-wide results and limits: Per a prior analysis, the majority of TCR beta V segments were productive roughly 87% or roughly 30% of the time. The authors listed 180 or so TCR beta chains as cytomegalovirus-associated. Common viral pathogens (according to a later analysis) appeared linked to several of the most significant clusters.

V and J are TRBV4-3 and TRBJ1-1; the match to TRBD1 covers 9 bases. Sequenced input: PBMCs. This TCR was recovered from a woman aged 40 to 50 in good health and CMV-seropositive. The DNA of the CDR3 is TGCGCCAGCAGCCAAGACGGGACAGGGAGCGACACTGAAGCTTTCTTT. As protein: CASSQDGTGSDTEAFF.